This is a list of T cell receptor beta chains from one sample in a study of T cells in Graves' hyperthyroidism and ophthalmopathy. From the multiplex PCR reads, TCRdb called clonotypes with MiXCR, one entry per CDR3 protein. The sample has more than 300,000 distinct CDR3 sequences, 14% seen once; the top ten hold less than 20%. The sequenced sample consisted of blood. The receptors were sampled from a woman younger than 45 with Graves' ophthalmopathy. Both conserved end residues are trimmed from each CDR3. Each record gives: V gene, D gene, J gene, CDR3 protein. The D gene is left open where the match is weak.

TRBV5-5	NA	TRBJ1-5	ASSAGGQLSNQPQH
TRBV18	TRBD1	TRBJ1-2	ASSADLGQGEGYT
TRBV2	TRBD1	TRBJ2-2	ASTRDRVRENTGELF
TRBV7-9	NA	TRBJ2-7	ASSSRPGSGYEQY
TRBV4-1	NA	TRBJ1-6	ASSQVGGGYSPLH
TRBV29-1	TRBD2	TRBJ2-3	SGQRGSLSTDTQY
TRBV6-2/TRBV6-3	NA	TRBJ2-3	ASSHRGGTDTQY
TRBV5-1	NA	TRBJ1-1	ASKEQRSNLGDTEAF
TRBV18	NA	TRBJ2-5	ASSPASAGRETQY
TRBV6-6	NA	TRBJ1-5	ASSYSESQPQH